What follows are 15 T cell receptor beta chains derived from one specimen sequenced in a study of spatial heterogeneity in lung cancer. MiXCR, applied by TCRdb to the 5' RACE reads, yields one record per CDR3 protein. The sample gives about 120,000 distinct CDR3 sequences, 12% of which show up once; roughly 17% is in the top ten. Time point described: blood at routine non-recurrence follow-up after resection. Whole RNA from tumor, nontumor lung or frozen PBMC was sequenced unsorted. Specimen: PBMCs, collected at follow-up. All receptors come from a male donor with early-stage non-small cell lung cancer.

V usage is TRBV20-1 and J usage is TRBJ2-1, with 9 bases matching TRBD2. This CDR3 is built from 14 residues. V lost 6 bases, J lost 2 bases, and 5 bases stayed unmatched. CDR1 DFQATT and CDR2 SNEGSKA come from the germline V gene (reference sequence). The CDR3 bases are TGCAGTGCCCGCGTAGCGGGGGCCTACAATGAGCAGTTCTTC. Protein sequence: CSARVAGAYNEQFF.

The V call is TRBV12-3 or TRBV12-4, the J call TRBJ2-5; D remains ambiguous. The V end was cut by 5 bases, the J end by 2 bases, with 6 bases between. This CDR3 contains 12 residues. The CDR3 sequence is CASSMLQETQYF. The CDR3 DNA follows: TGTGCCAGCAGTATGCTGCAAGAGACCCAGTACTTC.

There are many counts of this clonotype. The rearrangement links TRBV10-3 to TRBJ1-2; D perhaps matches TRBD1 (5 bases). The CDR3 has 14 amino acids. Looked up from germline, CDR1 is ENHRY and CDR2 is SYGVKD. Between the trimmed V and J ends, which lost 2 bases and 2 bases, there was a span of 9 bases. CDR3 bases: TGTGCCATCAGTGAGGGAGGGACGAACTATGGCTACACCTTC. Its protein product is CAISEGGTNYGYTF.

This clonotype was seen a handful of times. V is TRBV11-2 and J is TRBJ1-6; no definite D call. CDR1 is SGHAT, CDR2 FQNNGV, per germline. V was trimmed by 6 bases and J by 3 bases, leaving 12 bases between them. This CDR3 is 15 amino acids long. Here the CDR3 DNA reads TGTGCCAGCAGAAACAGCCCTTACTATAATTCACCCCTCCACTTT. It specifies CASRNSPYYNSPLHF.

The chain links TRBV7-6 to TRBJ2-3; D gene uncertain. V lost 1 base and J 2 bases, leaving 13 bases between the germline ends. Germline loops: CDR1 SGHVS, CDR2 FNYEAQ. The CDR3 runs 16 residues. The CDR3, as DNA: TGTGCCAGCAGCTTAGGTCTGGGCGGCCCCACAGATACGCAGTATTTT. Encoded protein: CASSLGLGGPTDTQYF.

This chain links TRBV2 with TRBJ1-1; no clear D. Germline V gives CDR1 SNHLY, CDR2 FYNNEI. There are 13 residues in the CDR3. With 7 bases removed from V and 8 bases from J, the gap between germline ends came to 17 bases. The CDR3, as DNA: TGTGCCAGCAATCAATTCGACACGTTAGAAGCTTTCTTT. Residues: CASNQFDTLEAFF.

The genes are TRBV10-2 and TRBJ2-3, with 9 bases lining up with TRBD2. V lost 7 bases, J lost 1 base, and 6 bases stayed unmatched. The CDR3 runs 15 residues. The germline CDR1 and CDR2 sequences are WSHSY and SAAADI. Written as DNA, the CDR3 is TGCGCCAGCACTCTAGCGGGGCTGCGCACAGATACGCAGTATTTT. Translated, it gives CASTLAGLRTDTQYF.

This clonotype has a single count. The CDR3 DNA sequence: TGCAGTGCGGTACAGGGCAACACCGGGGAGCTGTTTTTT. Encoded protein: CSAVQGNTGELFF. This sequence joins TRBV20-1 and TRBJ2-2; a weak D match, TRBD1 (6 bases). Looked up from germline, CDR1 is DFQATT and CDR2 is SNEGSKA (reference sequence). Trimming stripped 6 bases from V and 2 bases from J, with 10 bases between. CDR3 length equals 13 residues.

This chain links TRBV18 with TRBJ1-1; 7 nucleotides agree with TRBD1. After removal of 8 bases from V and 3 bases from J, the junction contained 6 bases not matched to a gene. The CDR3 contains 13 residues. Germline V gives CDR1 KGHSH, CDR2 LQKENI. The CDR3 region is CASTTGLDTEAFF. DNA of the CDR3: TGTGCCAGCACGACAGGGCTGGACACTGAAGCTTTCTTT.

The V and J genes are TRBV27 and TRBJ2-3; D ambiguous. Germline loops: CDR1 MNHEY, CDR2 SMNVEV (reference sequence). This CDR3 contains 13 residues. V was cut by 3 bases and J by 7 bases, with 11 bases left in between. In DNA, the CDR3 is TGTGCCAGCAGTTTCTCGGGCCTACATACGCAGTATTTT. Its translation: CASSFSGLHTQYF.

This clonotype was detected only a few times. CDR3 bases: TGCAGTGCTTTTACCTTGACAGGGGAAGAGACCCAGTACTTC. As protein: CSAFTLTGEETQYF. The V and J genes are TRBV20-1 and TRBJ2-5; 8 nucleotides line up with TRBD1. The germline V gene encodes CDR1 DFQATT and CDR2 SNEGSKA (reference sequence). The CDR3 runs to 14 residues. Unmatched junction bases numbered 8, after V lost 5 bases and J lost 3 bases.

The gene calls are TRBV5-8 and TRBJ1-2; D is ambiguous. Germline CDR1 is SGHTS and CDR2 is YDEGEE. The germline V and J ends were trimmed by 5 bases and 3 bases, with 8 bases remaining between them. The CDR3 totals 12 residues. CDR3 bases: TGTGCCAGCAGATATGGATACTATGGCTACACCTTC. Translation gives CASRYGYYGYTF.

V gene TRBV5-1 combines with J gene TRBJ2-3, with 9 bases lining up with TRBD1. The CDR3 is made up of 15 amino acids. The J segment lost 3 bases and the V segment lost 2 bases, leaving 4 bases of the junction unmatched. CDR1 is SGHRS, CDR2 YFSETQ, per germline. CDR3 protein: CASSFRTGETDTQYF. CDR3 in DNA: TGCGCCAGCAGCTTCAGGACAGGGGAGACAGATACGCAGTATTTT.

J is TRBJ1-5 and V is TRBV20-1, with TRBD1 matching 8 bases. Germline values: CDR1 DFQATT, CDR2 SNEGSKA (reference sequence). The CDR3 consists of 14 residues. Trimming removed 5 bases from V and 4 bases from J; junction bases left unmatched: 7. DNA for the CDR3: TGCAGTGCTGGACAGGGTTTGGCTAATCAGCCCCAGCATTTT. Translating gives CSAGQGLANQPQHF.

There are a few counts of this clonotype. The chain couples TRBV4-1 to TRBJ1-2; 8 bases map to TRBD1. Germline V lookup: CDR1 MGHRA, CDR2 YSYEKL. The V gene end was trimmed by 0 bases and the J gene end by 6 bases; junction bases not matched to a gene: 3. The CDR3 spans 14 residues. As DNA, the CDR3 is TGCGCCAGCAGCCAAGAGCACAGGGGGGATGGCTACACCTTC. Translating it yields CASSQEHRGDGYTF.